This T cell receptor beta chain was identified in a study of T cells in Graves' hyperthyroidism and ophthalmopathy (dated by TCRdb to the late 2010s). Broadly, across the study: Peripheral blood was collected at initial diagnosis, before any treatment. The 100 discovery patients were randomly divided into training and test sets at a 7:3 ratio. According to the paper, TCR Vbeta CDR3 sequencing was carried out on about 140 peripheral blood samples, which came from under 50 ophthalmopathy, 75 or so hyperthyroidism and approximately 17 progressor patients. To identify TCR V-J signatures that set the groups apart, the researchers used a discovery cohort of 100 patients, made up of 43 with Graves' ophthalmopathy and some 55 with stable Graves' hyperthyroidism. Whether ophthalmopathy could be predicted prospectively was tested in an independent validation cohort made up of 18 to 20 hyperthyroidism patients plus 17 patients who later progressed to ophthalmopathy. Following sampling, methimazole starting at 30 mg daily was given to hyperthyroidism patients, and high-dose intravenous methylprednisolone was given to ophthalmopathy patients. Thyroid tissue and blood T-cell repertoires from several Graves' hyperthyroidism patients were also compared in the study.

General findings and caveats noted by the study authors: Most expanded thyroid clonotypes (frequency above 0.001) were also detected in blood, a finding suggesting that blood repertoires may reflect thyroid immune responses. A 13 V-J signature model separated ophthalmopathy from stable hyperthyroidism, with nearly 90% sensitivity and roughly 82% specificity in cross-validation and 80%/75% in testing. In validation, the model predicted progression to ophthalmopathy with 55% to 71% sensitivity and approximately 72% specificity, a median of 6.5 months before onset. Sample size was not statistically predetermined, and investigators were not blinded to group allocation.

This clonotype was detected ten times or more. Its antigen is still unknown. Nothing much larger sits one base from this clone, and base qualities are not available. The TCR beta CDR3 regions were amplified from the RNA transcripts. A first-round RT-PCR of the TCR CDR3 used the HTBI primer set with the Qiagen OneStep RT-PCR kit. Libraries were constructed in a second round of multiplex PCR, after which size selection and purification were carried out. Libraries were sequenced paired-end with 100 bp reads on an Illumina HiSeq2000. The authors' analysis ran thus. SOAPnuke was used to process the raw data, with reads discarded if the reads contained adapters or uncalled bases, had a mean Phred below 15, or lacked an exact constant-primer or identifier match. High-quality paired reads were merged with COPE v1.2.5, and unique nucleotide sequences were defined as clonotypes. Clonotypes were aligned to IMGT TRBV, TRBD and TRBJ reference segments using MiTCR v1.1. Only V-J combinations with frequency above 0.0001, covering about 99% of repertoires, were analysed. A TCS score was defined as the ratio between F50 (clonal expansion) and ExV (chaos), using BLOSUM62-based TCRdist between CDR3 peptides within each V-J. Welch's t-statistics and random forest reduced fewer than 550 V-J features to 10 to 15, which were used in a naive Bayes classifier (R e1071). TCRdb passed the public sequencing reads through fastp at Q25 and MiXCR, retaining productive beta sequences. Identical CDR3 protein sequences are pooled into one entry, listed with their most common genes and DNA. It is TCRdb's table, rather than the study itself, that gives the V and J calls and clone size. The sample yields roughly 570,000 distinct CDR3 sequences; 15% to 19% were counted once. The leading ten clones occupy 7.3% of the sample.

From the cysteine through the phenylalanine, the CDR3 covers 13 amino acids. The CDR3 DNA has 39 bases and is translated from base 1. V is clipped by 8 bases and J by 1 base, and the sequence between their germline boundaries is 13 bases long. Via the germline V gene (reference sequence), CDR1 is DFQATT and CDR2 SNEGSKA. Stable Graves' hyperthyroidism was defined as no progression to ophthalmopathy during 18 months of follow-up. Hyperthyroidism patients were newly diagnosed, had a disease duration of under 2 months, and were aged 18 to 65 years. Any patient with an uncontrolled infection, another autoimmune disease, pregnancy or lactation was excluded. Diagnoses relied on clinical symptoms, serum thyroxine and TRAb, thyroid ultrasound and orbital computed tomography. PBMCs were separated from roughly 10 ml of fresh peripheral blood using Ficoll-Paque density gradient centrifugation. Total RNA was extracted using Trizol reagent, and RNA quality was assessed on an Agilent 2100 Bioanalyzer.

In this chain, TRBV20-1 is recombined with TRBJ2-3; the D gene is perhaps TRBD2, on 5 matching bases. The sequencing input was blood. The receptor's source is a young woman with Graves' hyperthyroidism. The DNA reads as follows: TGCAGTCTGCCGGGAAGCGGCACAGATACGCAGTATTTT. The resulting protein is CSLPGSGTDTQYF.